These 30 T cell receptor beta chains originate from one sample sequenced in a study of a mutant IDH1 vaccine in newly diagnosed glioma. These TCRs are of unknown antigen specificity. Generated by immunoSEQ multiplex PCR, the TCRdb table keeps only in-frame clones and is missing some. The table has about 30,000 clones, approximately 90% seen once. As to time point: week 23, last vaccination. In every dose of vaccine, 300 ug of mutant IDH1 20-mer peptide was given alongside topical imiquimod. The material sequenced was PBMCs, taken from a glioma patient whose treatment included an IDH1 peptide vaccine. The source of these receptors is a man aged 35 to 55 with glioma.

The chain combines TRBV7-8 with TRBJ2-7, with TRBD2 matching over 11 bases. CDR1 and CDR2 (germline): SGHVS, FQNEAQ. This CDR3 has 18 residues. Trimming at V came to 1 base and at J to 2 bases, leaving 10 bases not matched to a gene. The CDR3 bases are TGTGCCAGCAGCTTAGTGGGGACTAGCGGACCTATTCCCTACGAGCAGTACTTC. Translation: CASSLVGTSGPIPYEQYF.

The V gene is TRBV19, the J gene TRBJ1-5, with a weak D call TRBD1 (5 bases). V shed 2 bases and J shed 0 bases, with 20 bases lying between them. Germline V gene lookup returns CDR1 LNHDA and CDR2 SQIVND (reference sequence). This CDR3 spans 19 amino acids. The CDR3: CASSISMTAGFYSNQPQHF. The CDR3 nucleotides read TGTGCCAGTAGTATAAGCATGACGGCAGGGTTTTATAGCAATCAGCCCCAGCATTTT.

CDR3 in DNA: TGTGCCAGCAGCTTCCTCCCCACTAGCGAGCTCTTCTACGAGCAGTACTTC. Translated: CASSFLPTSELFYEQYF. V and J are TRBV11-2 and TRBJ2-7; TRBD2 aligns across 7 bases. V was pared by 3 bases and J by 3 bases, with 14 bases of the junction left unmatched. The germline V gene encodes CDR1 SGHAT and CDR2 FQNNGV. The CDR3 length is 17 residues.

The chain recombines TRBV25-1 with TRBJ1-1, with a possible D match to TRBD1 (6 bases). Germline CDR1 reads MGHDK; CDR2 reads SYGVNS. CDR3 size: 13 residues. The V and J ends lost 5 bases and 1 base respectively, with 8 bases between them. Here the CDR3 reads CASSKGGNTEAFF. CDR3 bases: TGTGCCAGCAGTAAGGGGGGGAACACTGAAGCTTTCTTT.

The chain combines TRBV6-6 with TRBJ1-5, with D possibly TRBD1 on 6 matching bases. The germline gives CDR1 MNHNY, CDR2 SVGAGI (reference sequence). The CDR3 sequence is 15 residues long. Trimming cost V 0 bases and J 4 bases, with 10 bases left between them. The CDR3: CASSYSDSLNQPQHF. CDR3 sequence (DNA): TGTGCCAGCAGTTACTCGGACAGCCTGAATCAGCCCCAGCATTTT.

The chain links TRBV19 to TRBJ1-2; D remains unclear. The CDR3 extends over 13 amino acids. CDR1 is LNHDA and CDR2 is SQIVND in the germline V gene (reference sequence). Between the trimmed V and J ends, which lost 5 bases and 3 bases, there was a span of 10 bases. In nucleotides, the CDR3 is TGTGCCAGTAGTGAAACAGAAGACTATGGCTACACCTTC. Translation gives CASSETEDYGYTF.

CDR3 nucleotides: TGTGCCAGCAGCTTAGGAGGGAGAAGCACAGATACGCAGTATTTT. Translated: CASSLGGRSTDTQYF. The chain links TRBV7-2 to TRBJ2-3, with D perhaps matching TRBD2 (5 bases). CDR1 and CDR2 from the germline V gene are SGHTA and FQGNSA. CDR3 length: 15 residues. V was clipped by 1 base and J by 0 bases, with 8 bases between them.

V usage is TRBV18 and J usage is TRBJ2-6; either TRBD1 or TRBD2 may fit D (5 bases each). CDR3 length equals 15 residues. CDR1 KGHSH and CDR2 LQKENI come from the germline V gene. Deletions cut 2 bases from V and 3 bases from J, with 8 bases between. The CDR3 nucleotides read TGTGCCAGCTCACCAGAGGGGTTTGGGGCCAACGTCCTGACTTTC. Translating gives CASSPEGFGANVLTF.

This clone was seen once. V and J are TRBV27 and TRBJ1-1; 9 nucleotides align to TRBD1. The germline V gene has CDR1 MNHEY and CDR2 SMNVEV (reference sequence). V shed 5 bases, J shed 10 bases, and the junction held 14 bases outside the gene matches. The CDR3 has 15 amino acids. CDR3 nucleotides: TGTGCCAGCAGTCCCAACCGCCGGGACAGGGCGTCAGCTTTCTTT. Translation: CASSPNRRDRASAFF.

This CDR3 reads CASSSTGVETQYF. Written as DNA, the CDR3 is TGTGCCAGCAGCTCGACAGGGGTAGAGACCCAGTACTTC. The chain couples TRBV7-9 to TRBJ2-5, with 8 nucleotides matching TRBD1. V shed 4 bases and J 4 bases; nucleotides not matched to a gene: 2. CDR3 size: 13 residues. Germline V gene data show CDR1 as SEHNR and CDR2 as FQNEAQ (reference sequence).

The chain is built from TRBV5-1 and TRBJ1-1; TRBD1 agrees at 7 bases. In germline, CDR1 is SGHRS, CDR2 YFSETQ. The CDR3 consists of 15 residues. J lost 1 base, V lost 0 bases, and 3 bases had no gene match. In nucleotides, the CDR3 is TGCGCCAGCAGCTTGGTACAGGGGAAGAACACTGAAGCTTTCTTT. This codes for CASSLVQGKNTEAFF.

The chain is built from TRBV18 and TRBJ2-7; D gene unclear. Germline CDR1 and CDR2: KGHSH and LQKENI. The CDR3 has 14 residues. V lost 6 bases to trimming and J lost 0 bases, with 12 bases between them. The CDR3 nucleotides read TGTGCCAGCTCCCAACAAGGGATCTCCTACGAGCAGTACTTC. Translation: CASSQQGISYEQYF.

The chain links TRBV7-2 to TRBJ2-5; D gene ambiguous. The last part of the DNA fits TRBJ2-7 better; the J call may be wrong. This CDR3 is built from 13 residues. Looked up from germline, CDR1 is SGHTA and CDR2 is FQGNSA. CDR3: CASSLPQADEQYF. CDR3 bases: TGTGCCAGCAGCTTACCCCAGGCCGACGAGCAGTACTTC.

The chain employs TRBV4-1 and TRBJ2-1; 10 bases are a match to TRBD2. Losses at the gene ends were 3 bases for V and 10 bases for J; bases not matched to a gene: 9. CDR1 is MGHRA, CDR2 YSYEKL, per germline. The CDR3 sequence is 15 residues long. DNA of the CDR3: TGCGCCAGCAGCCATCTAGCGGGGGCCAGCAGGGAGCAGTTCTTC. Its protein product is CASSHLAGASREQFF.

V gene TRBV7-2 combines with J gene TRBJ2-5; D is possibly TRBD1 or TRBD2 (5 bases each). The CDR3 totals 16 residues. Trimming stripped 1 base from V and 2 bases from J, with 14 bases between. CDR1 is SGHTA and CDR2 is FQGNSA in the germline V gene. CDR3 bases: TGTGCCAGCAGCTTAGGGGGGTGGTGGGAGCAAGAGACCCAGTACTTC. Protein product: CASSLGGWWEQETQYF.

The CDR3 nucleotides read TGTGCCAGCAGCTCCTTGACAGGGACCTATGGCTACACCTTC. The encoded protein is CASSSLTGTYGYTF. This sequence joins TRBV7-2 and TRBJ1-2; 7 nucleotides line up with TRBD1. CDR1 is SGHTA and CDR2 is FQGNSA in the germline V gene. CDR3 length: 14 residues. Losses at the gene ends were 4 bases for V and 4 bases for J; bases not matched to a gene: 6.

The chain carries TRBV11-3 and TRBJ2-1; no definite D call. Trimming left V 3 bases short and J 7 bases short, with 10 bases between. The CDR3 loop spans 13 amino acids. CDR1 and CDR2 (germline): SGHNT, YENEEA. CDR3 residues: CASSLTGLNEQFF. As DNA, the CDR3 is TGTGCCAGCAGCTTGACCGGGTTGAATGAGCAGTTCTTC.

V and J are TRBV4-3 and TRBJ2-3; maybe TRBD1 (5 bases). This CDR3 has 15 amino acids. V lost 0 bases to trimming and J lost 3 bases, with 10 bases between them. CDR1 is LGHNA and CDR2 is YSLEER in the germline V gene. The DNA for the CDR3 is TGCGCCAGCAGCCAAGATCAAAGGGGAACAGATACGCAGTATTTT. Amino acids: CASSQDQRGTDTQYF.

The rearrangement links TRBV14 to TRBJ2-1; 9 bases fit TRBD1. The CDR3 is made up of 13 amino acids. CDR1 and CDR2 (germline): SGHDN, FVKESK. V lost 6 bases, J lost 7 bases, and 4 bases stayed unmatched. CDR3 bases: TGTGCCAGCAGAAGACAGGGGGTTAATGAGCAGTTCTTC. Translated: CASRRQGVNEQFF. The full variable domain, in which reference TRBV14 and TRBJ2-1 provide the parts outside the CDR3, is EAGVTQFPSHSVIEKGQTVTLRCDPISGHDNLYWYRRVMGKEIKFLLHFVKESKQDESGMPNNRFLAERTGGTYSTLKVQPAELEDSGVYFCASRRQGVNEQFFGPGTRLTVL.

The DNA of the CDR3 is TGCGCCAGTTCCACTGGACAGGCCATAGGGGCTGAAGCTTTCTTT. Amino acids: CASSTGQAIGAEAFF. The chain couples TRBV5-1 to TRBJ1-1; 7 nucleotides align to TRBD1. The V and J ends lost 8 bases and 6 bases, in that order; junction bases with no gene match: 16. This CDR3 contains 15 residues. Germline lookup yields CDR1 SGHRS and CDR2 YFSETQ.

The V and J genes are TRBV5-1 and TRBJ2-1; 10 nucleotides match TRBD1. Germline CDR1 and CDR2: SGHRS and YFSETQ. Trimming cost V 1 base and J 2 bases; bases outside gene matches: 9. The CDR3 loop spans 18 amino acids. This CDR3 reads CASSLFVVGQGTYNEQFF. CDR3 nucleotide sequence: TGCGCCAGCAGCTTGTTTGTTGTGGGACAGGGGACCTACAATGAGCAGTTCTTC.

This clone was detected once. The chain recombines TRBV18 with TRBJ2-3; no firm D call. The CDR3 spans 13 residues. In germline, CDR1 is KGHSH, CDR2 LQKENI. V lost 0 bases, J lost 0 bases, and 1 base lay in between. CDR3 protein: CASSPPSTDTQYF. CDR3 bases: TGTGCCAGCTCACCACCGAGCACAGATACGCAGTATTTT.

The rearrangement joins TRBV2 to TRBJ2-1; a possible D gene is TRBD2 (6 bases). The CDR3 spans 16 residues. The V end lost 4 bases, the J end lost 5 bases, and 18 bases lay between the germline ends. Germline CDR1 is SNHLY and CDR2 is FYNNEI. The CDR3 here is CASSAYLAVGDNEQFF. The CDR3 DNA sequence: TGTGCCAGCAGTGCCTATTTAGCGGTCGGGGACAATGAGCAGTTCTTC.

In DNA, the CDR3 is TGTGCCATCAGTGAGTATGGGGACTATGGCTACACCTTC. The encoded protein is CAISEYGDYGYTF. The V call is TRBV10-3, the J call TRBJ1-2; no reliable D call. In germline, CDR1 is ENHRY, CDR2 SYGVKD. There are 13 residues in the CDR3. Trimming shortened V by 1 base and J by 3 bases, and 6 bases separated the two germline ends.

The chain couples TRBV2 to TRBJ2-6; 8 positions agree with TRBD2. Trimming cost V 5 bases and J 0 bases; bases outside gene matches: 0. The CDR3 is 15 amino acids. Germline-derived CDR1 and CDR2 are SNHLY and FYNNEI. DNA for the CDR3: TGTGCCAGCAGTCGGGAGGGCTCTGGGGCCAACGTCCTGACTTTC. It codes for CASSREGSGANVLTF.

This sequence joins TRBV30 and TRBJ2-7; 12 bases agree with TRBD2. V lost 4 bases to trimming and J lost 3 bases; unmatched junction nucleotides: 4. CDR1 is GTSNPN and CDR2 is SVGIG in the germline V gene (reference sequence). This CDR3 is 14 amino acids long. The CDR3 DNA follows: TGTGCCTGGAATCGACTAGCGGGGGACTACGAGCAGTACGTC. As protein: CAWNRLAGDYEQYV.

The chain combines TRBV9 with TRBJ2-7, with D possibly being TRBD2 (5 bases). The CDR3 contains 13 residues. Germline V CDR1 and CDR2: SGDLS, YYNGEE. Trimming removed 4 bases at V and 9 bases at J, with 17 bases between. Here the CDR3 DNA reads TGTGCCAGCAGCCCCAGCGGCCGAGTGGGGCAGTACTTC. Its protein product is CASSPSGRVGQYF.

The rearrangement uses TRBV19 and TRBJ1-3; D is undetermined. Germline CDR1 LNHDA, CDR2 SQIVND (reference sequence). This CDR3 has 13 residues. Deletions cut 6 bases from V and 7 bases from J, with 13 bases between. This chain's CDR3 is CASSPQLGNTIYF. The CDR3 DNA is TGTGCCAGTAGCCCTCAGCTGGGGAACACCATATATTTT.

The chain links TRBV6-1 to TRBJ1-3, with 8 bases that match TRBD1. CDR1 and CDR2 (germline): MNHNS, SASEGT. The trim removed 6 bases at V and 0 bases at J, leaving 4 bases unmatched. The CDR3 is 15 residues long. This CDR3 is CASRYGQGSGNTIYF. The CDR3 bases are TGTGCCAGCAGATACGGACAGGGCTCTGGAAACACCATATATTTT.

The gene calls are TRBV7-9 and TRBJ1-5, with D hard to call. Trimming left V 1 base short and J 9 bases short, with 13 bases between. CDR1 and CDR2 (germline): SEHNR, FQNEAQ (reference sequence). The CDR3 runs 14 residues. The CDR3 spells CASSLVEGASPQHF. The CDR3 region has the DNA TGTGCCAGCAGCTTAGTAGAGGGTGCCTCGCCCCAGCATTTT.